This T cell receptor (beta chain) was found in a study of OX40 agonist ivuxolimab in advanced cancers. Study details: Patient treatment consisted of intravenous ivuxolimab administration every 2 weeks at 0.01 to 10 mg/kg.

This CDR3 has 17 amino acids. Germline V gives CDR1 SGHNT, CDR2 YYREEE (reference sequence). Trimming took 0 bases from V and 0 from J, leaving 13 bases between them. Repertoires were generated with immunoSEQ multiplex PCR, while TCRdb's copy carries only in-frame clones and drops some. The table lists roughly 30,000 clones, nearly 90% of them singletons, with about 53% in the top ten. This chain links TRBV5-4 with TRBJ2-1; weak D call: TRBD1 (6 bases). The TCR was taken from an adult with an advanced solid tumor such as melanoma, head and neck, liver or kidney cancer. Specimen: CD4+ or CD8+ T cells sorted from blood, collected in a trial of the OX40 agonist ivuxolimab. In DNA form, the CDR3 reads TGTGCCAGCAGCTTGGTAGTTTGGGACAACTCCTACAATGAGCAGTTCTTC. It encodes CASSLVVWDNSYNEQFF.